This is a list of T cell receptor beta chains from one sample in a study of post-analysis software for immune sequencing data. One entry per CDR3 protein results from TCRdb running MiXCR on the PCR reads. The table lists hundreds of thousands of distinct CDR3 sequences, 39% of them singletons. The sequencing sample was made of blood. These receptors were collected from a girl aged 2 to 9 with multiple sclerosis. Each CDR3 is given with its conserved first and last residue. Each record gives: V gene, J gene, CDR3 length, clone size, D gene, CDR3 DNA, CDR3 protein. D genes are given only for firm matches. Clone size appears in some rows only: once, few, many, or a class for an expanded clone.

V: TRBV20-1
J: TRBJ1-2
length: 12
size: -
D: -
DNA: TGCAGTGCTCATACAGGACCTTATGGCTACACCTTC
CDR3: CSAHTGPYGYTF

V: TRBV4-1
J: TRBJ2-5
length: 16
size: -
D: -
DNA: TGCGCCAGCAGCCAAGGAGGAGGACGGCACCAAGAGACCCAGTACTTC
CDR3: CASSQGGGRHQETQYF

V: TRBV7-2
J: TRBJ2-6
length: 16
size: -
D: -
DNA: TGTGCCAGCAGCTTATTGGCGGGCTCTGGGGCCAACGTCCTGACTTTC
CDR3: CASSLLAGSGANVLTF

V: TRBV5-1
J: TRBJ2-1
length: 14
size: -
D: -
DNA: TGCGCCAGCAGCGCCAGGGGATCCTACAATGAGCAGTTCTTC
CDR3: CASSARGSYNEQFF

V: TRBV29-1
J: TRBJ2-3
length: 13
size: few
D: -
DNA: TGCAGCGTTGATCAGGGTCTGCCAGATACGCAGTATTTT
CDR3: CSVDQGLPDTQYF

V: TRBV5-6
J: TRBJ2-1
length: 14
size: once
D: -
DNA: TGTGCCAGCAGCTTGAGGAGTCTTATTGATGAGCAGTTCTTC
CDR3: CASSLRSLIDEQFF

V: TRBV3-1
J: TRBJ1-6
length: 16
size: -
D: -
DNA: TGTGCCAGCAGCCCGGGGAGTAACTCCTATAATTCACCCCTCCACTTT
CDR3: CASSPGSNSYNSPLHF

V: TRBV5-5
J: TRBJ1-2
length: 15
size: -
D: -
DNA: TGTGCCAGCAGCTTGGCGGGACCGTCTGACTATGGCTACACCTTC
CDR3: CASSLAGPSDYGYTF

V: TRBV18
J: TRBJ2-5
length: 15
size: -
D: TRBD2
DNA: TGTGCCAGCTCACCACCGGGACTAGCGCAAGAGACCCAGTACTTC
CDR3: CASSPPGLAQETQYF

V: TRBV9
J: TRBJ2-3
length: 16
size: -
D: TRBD2
DNA: TGTACCAGCAGCCCCGGACTAGCGGCTAGCACAGATACGCAGTATTTT
CDR3: CTSSPGLAASTDTQYF

V: TRBV6-2/TRBV6-3
J: TRBJ2-7
length: 13
size: -
D: -
DNA: TGTGCCAGCAGTTACGGGCCAGTCTACGAGCAGTACTTC
CDR3: CASSYGPVYEQYF

V: TRBV28
J: TRBJ2-1
length: 15
size: -
D: TRBD2
DNA: TGTGCTACCACAAGCGGGGACGATTTTTACAATGAGCAGTTCTTC
CDR3: CATTSGDDFYNEQFF

V: TRBV20-1
J: TRBJ2-1
length: 15
size: -
D: TRBD2
DNA: TGCAGTGCTAGTTTGGGCGGGGGAATCGACAATGAGCAGTTCTTC
CDR3: CSASLGGGIDNEQFF

V: TRBV29-1
J: TRBJ2-3
length: 13
size: -
D: -
DNA: TGCAGCGTTGGGGTCCATAGCACAGATACGCAGTATTTT
CDR3: CSVGVHSTDTQYF

V: TRBV2
J: TRBJ1-4
length: 13
size: -
D: -
DNA: TGTGCCAGCAGTGAGGACCAACTTGAAAAACTGTTTTTT
CDR3: CASSEDQLEKLFF

V: TRBV29-1
J: TRBJ2-1
length: 12
size: -
D: -
DNA: TGCAGCTCAAGGACCCTGTCCTATGAGCAGTTCTTC
CDR3: CSSRTLSYEQFF

V: TRBV15
J: TRBJ2-5
length: 17
size: few
D: TRBD2
DNA: TGTGCCACCAGCAGCCCCCTAGGACTAGCGGGAGTAGAGACCCAGTACTTC
CDR3: CATSSPLGLAGVETQYF

V: TRBV6-5
J: TRBJ2-7
length: 10
size: -
D: -
DNA: TGTGCCAGCAGTTACCCCGAGCAGTACTTC
CDR3: CASSYPEQYF

V: TRBV19
J: TRBJ2-3
length: 17
size: -
D: -
DNA: TGTGCCAGTAGTATTCGGCCTCCTAGCGCTACCGGGGATACGCAGTATTTT
CDR3: CASSIRPPSATGDTQYF

V: TRBV5-5
J: TRBJ1-2
length: 16
size: few
D: TRBD1
DNA: TGTGCCAGCAGCTTGACTGAGGGGGGACAGGGCTATGGCTACACCTTC
CDR3: CASSLTEGGQGYGYTF

V: TRBV7-7
J: TRBJ1-6
length: 13
size: few
D: -
DNA: TGTGCTAGCAGCTTGGACTTCGGTTCACCCCTCCACTTT
CDR3: CASSLDFGSPLHF

V: TRBV10-3
J: TRBJ2-7
length: 13
size: -
D: -
DNA: TGTGCCATCACCAGGGACATTTCCTACGAGCAGTACTTC
CDR3: CAITRDISYEQYF

V: TRBV6-5
J: TRBJ2-1
length: 17
size: -
D: -
DNA: TGTGCCAGCAGTTCGTACAAGGTAACCCGCTCCTACAATGAGCAGTTCTTC
CDR3: CASSSYKVTRSYNEQFF

V: TRBV5-1
J: TRBJ2-5
length: 12
size: -
D: TRBD1
DNA: TGCGCCAGCAGCTTAACAGGGGTTGAGCAGTACTTC
CDR3: CASSLTGVEQYF

V: TRBV6-6
J: TRBJ1-1
length: 14
size: -
D: -
DNA: TGTGCCAGCAGCTACGGAACAGGGTGGGCCGAAGCTTTCTTT
CDR3: CASSYGTGWAEAFF

V: TRBV7-9
J: TRBJ1-5
length: 15
size: few
D: -
DNA: TGTGCCAGCAGCTTCTCGGACACTAGCAATCAGCCCCAGCATTTT
CDR3: CASSFSDTSNQPQHF

V: TRBV28
J: TRBJ2-3
length: 14
size: few
D: TRBD2
DNA: TGTGCCAGCGAAAGCGGGGGGGCCTCGGATACGCAGTATTTT
CDR3: CASESGGASDTQYF

V: TRBV12-3/TRBV12-4
J: TRBJ1-2
length: 13
size: -
D: -
DNA: TGTGCCAGCAGTTTGGTGCAGGGAAGTGGCTACACCTTC
CDR3: CASSLVQGSGYTF

V: TRBV29-1
J: TRBJ2-7
length: 13
size: once
D: TRBD1
DNA: TGCAGCGTTGTCAGGGGGAGCTCCTGCGAGCAGTACTTC
CDR3: CSVVRGSSCEQYF

V: TRBV7-2
J: TRBJ2-7
length: 15
size: -
D: TRBD1
DNA: TGTGCCAGCAGCTTTCAACAGGGGAACCACTACGAGCAGTACTTC
CDR3: CASSFQQGNHYEQYF

V: TRBV29-1
J: TRBJ2-7
length: 13
size: -
D: TRBD1
DNA: TGCAGCGTTGCCCGACAGGGGACCTACGAGCAGTACTTC
CDR3: CSVARQGTYEQYF

V: TRBV6-5
J: TRBJ1-1
length: 14
size: few
D: -
DNA: TGTGCCAGCAGTTACACGGGATGGGACACTGAAGCTTTCTTT
CDR3: CASSYTGWDTEAFF

V: TRBV6-1
J: TRBJ2-7
length: 16
size: few
D: TRBD1
DNA: TGTGCCAGGACGGAACCACCGGACAGGGAATCGCGCGAGCAGTACTTC
CDR3: CARTEPPDRESREQYF

V: TRBV9
J: TRBJ1-2
length: 15
size: -
D: TRBD1
DNA: TGTGCCAGCAGCGCGACAGGGGAGTTCTCCTATGGCTACACCTTC
CDR3: CASSATGEFSYGYTF

V: TRBV7-9
J: TRBJ1-5
length: 17
size: -
D: TRBD1
DNA: TGTGCCAGCAGCCAGTGGAGGGGGCCTTATAGCAATCAGCCCCAGCATTTT
CDR3: CASSQWRGPYSNQPQHF

V: TRBV28
J: TRBJ2-3
length: 13
size: few
D: -
DNA: TGTGCCAGCAAAGAAGAGGGCCCAGATACGCAGTATTTT
CDR3: CASKEEGPDTQYF

V: TRBV10-3
J: TRBJ2-1
length: 14
size: -
D: -
DNA: TGTGCCATCAGGGACATTCCCGCCTACAATGAGCAGTTCTTC
CDR3: CAIRDIPAYNEQFF

V: TRBV5-4
J: TRBJ2-2
length: 16
size: once
D: TRBD2
DNA: TGTGCCAGCAGCCTCAGTGGCGGGGGGGCGATCGGGGAGCTGTTTTTT
CDR3: CASSLSGGGAIGELFF

V: TRBV3-1
J: TRBJ2-1
length: 16
size: few
D: TRBD2
DNA: TGTGCCAGCAGCCAAAACGTAGGGGAGACCGGGACTAGTCAGTTCTTC
CDR3: CASSQNVGETGTSQFF

V: TRBV11-3
J: TRBJ2-1
length: 17
size: -
D: -
DNA: TGTGCCAGCAGCTTGCTGAGAAGGGGGGGGGTAGGAAATGAGCAGTTCTTC
CDR3: CASSLLRRGGVGNEQFF

V: TRBV11-2
J: TRBJ1-1
length: 14
size: few
D: -
DNA: TGTGCCAGCAGCCAGGGGTGGGGGTACACTGAAGCTTTCTTT
CDR3: CASSQGWGYTEAFF

V: TRBV20-1
J: TRBJ2-1
length: 13
size: -
D: TRBD2
DNA: TGCAGTAAAAAGAGACTAGCGGGAAATGAGCAGTTCTTC
CDR3: CSKKRLAGNEQFF

V: TRBV20-1
J: TRBJ2-1
length: 13
size: few
D: -
DNA: TGCAGTGCCATAGCGGAGCCAAACAATGAGCAGTTCTTC
CDR3: CSAIAEPNNEQFF

V: TRBV29-1
J: TRBJ2-2
length: 15
size: -
D: TRBD1
DNA: TGCAGCGTTGGGTCCCACAGGGGGCTGACCGGGGAGCTGTTTTTT
CDR3: CSVGSHRGLTGELFF

V: TRBV3-1
J: TRBJ2-1
length: 12
size: -
D: -
DNA: TGTGCCAGCAGCCAAGGGGACTTCAAGAAGTTCTTC
CDR3: CASSQGDFKKFF

V: TRBV11-2
J: TRBJ1-2
length: 13
size: -
D: -
DNA: TGTGCCAGCAGCGAAGTTAGATACCGTGGCTACACCTTC
CDR3: CASSEVRYRGYTF

V: TRBV20-1
J: TRBJ1-4
length: 16
size: few
D: TRBD1
DNA: TGCAGTGCTAGGCCTTTGCCCGGGACAGGGTACGAAAAACTGTTTTTT
CDR3: CSARPLPGTGYEKLFF

V: TRBV5-5
J: TRBJ2-3
length: 17
size: few
D: -
DNA: TGTGCCAGCAGCTTGTTCCGGACAGCCCTCCTCACAGATACGCAGTATTTT
CDR3: CASSLFRTALLTDTQYF

V: TRBV20-1
J: TRBJ2-7
length: 13
size: -
D: -
DNA: TGCAGTGCTAGAAGGCGAGTTGACTACGAGCAGTACTTC
CDR3: CSARRRVDYEQYF

V: TRBV6-5
J: TRBJ2-7
length: 16
size: few
D: -
DNA: TGTGCCAGCAGTTACGACGGAGGCAGTTCGGCCTACGAGCAGTACTTC
CDR3: CASSYDGGSSAYEQYF

V: TRBV7-3
J: TRBJ2-3
length: 17
size: -
D: TRBD2
DNA: TGTGCCAGCAGCTTAAGAGGCCTAGCGGGAGGGCAGGATACGCAGTATTTT
CDR3: CASSLRGLAGGQDTQYF

V: TRBV14
J: TRBJ2-1
length: 13
size: -
D: -
DNA: TGTGCCAGCAGCCAAAGGTCAGCATCGGAGCAGTTCTTC
CDR3: CASSQRSASEQFF

V: TRBV7-2
J: TRBJ2-3
length: 15
size: -
D: -
DNA: TGTGCCAGCAGCCAATCGACTTCGAACACAGATACGCAGTATTTT
CDR3: CASSQSTSNTDTQYF

V: TRBV11-3
J: TRBJ2-2
length: 16
size: -
D: -
DNA: TGTGCCAGCAGCGCCACAGGGACACCGAACACCGGGGAGCTGTTTTTT
CDR3: CASSATGTPNTGELFF

V: TRBV5-1
J: TRBJ2-3
length: 15
size: -
D: -
DNA: TGCGCCAGCAGCTGGACTCCCAGAGGGACAGATACGCAGTATTTT
CDR3: CASSWTPRGTDTQYF

V: TRBV9
J: TRBJ2-5
length: 13
size: -
D: TRBD1
DNA: TGTGCCAGCAGCGGACAGGGTAAAGAGACCCAGTACTTC
CDR3: CASSGQGKETQYF

V: TRBV13
J: TRBJ1-2
length: 16
size: few
D: -
DNA: TGTGCCAGCAGCTTCGGAGCAAGGCTAATATCCTATGGCTACACCTTC
CDR3: CASSFGARLISYGYTF

V: TRBV29-1
J: TRBJ2-5
length: 13
size: -
D: -
DNA: TGCAGCGGTCGGACGGTACTTCCGGAGACCCAGTACTTC
CDR3: CSGRTVLPETQYF

V: TRBV28
J: TRBJ2-5
length: 15
size: -
D: -
DNA: TGTGCCAGTAGTTTTACCTTACGGCGCCAAGAGACCCAGTACTTC
CDR3: CASSFTLRRQETQYF